This TCR beta chain was observed in a study of T cell responses to AZD1222 COVID-19 vaccine. For the study at large: Pooled samples include second doses given at about 4 or 12 weeks.

A word on this clone: Its cognate antigen is unknown.

This CDR3 has 16 residues. Germline V CDR1 and CDR2: MNHNY, SVGAGI (reference sequence). Trimming left V 4 bases short and J 1 base short, with 13 bases between. Findings of the study overall: Spike-specific TCR breadth and depth rose after two AZD1222 doses. Nearly half of spike-specific TCRs reportedly target variant regions that are unmutated in the B.1.351 and B.1.1.7 variants.

The data were produced by immunoSEQ multiplex PCR, yet TCRdb's version contains in-frame clones alone and is incomplete. The sample has 150,000 to 200,000 clones, 90% to 95% seen once; the top ten hold around 0.66%. This material consisted of peripheral blood, taken on day 0 of AZD1222 vaccination. This receptor was taken from an adult in good health. The chain has TRBV6-6 and TRBJ2-2, with D perhaps given as TRBD1 or TRBD2 (5 bases each). CDR3 loop: CASSSGTSLNTGELFF. The CDR3 DNA follows: TGTGCCAGCAGTTCCGGGACCTCTTTGAACACCGGGGAGCTGTTTTTT.